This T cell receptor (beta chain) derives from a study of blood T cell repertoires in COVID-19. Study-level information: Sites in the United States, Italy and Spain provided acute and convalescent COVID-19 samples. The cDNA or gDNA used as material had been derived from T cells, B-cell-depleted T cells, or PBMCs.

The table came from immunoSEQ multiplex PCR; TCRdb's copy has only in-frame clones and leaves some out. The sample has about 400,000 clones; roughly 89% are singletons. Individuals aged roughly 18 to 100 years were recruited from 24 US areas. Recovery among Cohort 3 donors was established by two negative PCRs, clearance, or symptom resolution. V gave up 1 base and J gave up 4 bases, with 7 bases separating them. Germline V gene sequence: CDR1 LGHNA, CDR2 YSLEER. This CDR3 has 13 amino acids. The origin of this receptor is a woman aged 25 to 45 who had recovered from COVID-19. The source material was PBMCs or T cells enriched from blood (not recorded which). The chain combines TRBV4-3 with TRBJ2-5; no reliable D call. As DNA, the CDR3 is TGCGCCAGCAGCCAAGGTCTCCTAGAGACCCAGTACTTC. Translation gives CASSQGLLETQYF.